The clone carrying this T cell receptor beta chain was detected a few times. The antigen remains unidentified. RNA extraction was followed by reverse transcription into cDNA, which acted as the sequencing template. Some clones are missing from TCRdb's copy, which holds only in-frame ones; the method was immunoSEQ multiplex PCR. The table has about 160,000 clones, around three fifths seen once. CDR3 length: 17 residues. Unmatched junction bases numbered 13, after V lost 2 bases and J lost 4 bases. Germline CDR1 is GTSNPN and CDR2 is SVGIG (reference sequence). This sample is drawn from a study of CD8+ T cells in alopecia areata. The overall study: Tofacitinib ran 6 to 18 months, followed by 6 months off drug.

As for treatment: oral pan-JAK inhibitor, 5-10 mg twice daily. Alopecia areata patients provided lesional scalp punch biopsies and peripheral blood. The study's findings and limits: Unlike in mice, where it was clearer, TCR sharing across patients was less clear, possibly HLA-related.

This sequence originates from a human donor with alopecia areata. Sequencing used CD4+ T cells sorted from blood, obtained at week 24, from a patient treated with tofacitinib. V is TRBV30 and J is TRBJ2-5; 10 positions agree with TRBD1. CDR3 in DNA: TGTGCCTGGAGTCGGGGACAGGGGCGTGCAGATGGAGAGACCCAGTACTTC. It yields the protein CAWSRGQGRADGETQYF.